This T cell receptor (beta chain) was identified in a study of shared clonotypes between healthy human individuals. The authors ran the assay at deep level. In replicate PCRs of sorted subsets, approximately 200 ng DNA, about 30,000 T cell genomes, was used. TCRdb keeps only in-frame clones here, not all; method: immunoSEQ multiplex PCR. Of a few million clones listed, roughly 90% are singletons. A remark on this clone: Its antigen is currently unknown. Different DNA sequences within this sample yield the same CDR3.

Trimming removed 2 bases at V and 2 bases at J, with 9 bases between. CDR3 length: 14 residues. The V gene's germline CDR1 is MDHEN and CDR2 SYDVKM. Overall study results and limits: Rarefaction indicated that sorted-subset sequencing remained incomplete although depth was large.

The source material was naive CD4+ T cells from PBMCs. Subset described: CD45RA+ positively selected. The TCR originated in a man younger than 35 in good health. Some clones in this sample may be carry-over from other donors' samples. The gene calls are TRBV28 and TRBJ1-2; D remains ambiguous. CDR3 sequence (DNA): TGTGCCAGCAGTTTAGATGCCGCCAACTATGGCTACACCTTC. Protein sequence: CASSLDAANYGYTF.